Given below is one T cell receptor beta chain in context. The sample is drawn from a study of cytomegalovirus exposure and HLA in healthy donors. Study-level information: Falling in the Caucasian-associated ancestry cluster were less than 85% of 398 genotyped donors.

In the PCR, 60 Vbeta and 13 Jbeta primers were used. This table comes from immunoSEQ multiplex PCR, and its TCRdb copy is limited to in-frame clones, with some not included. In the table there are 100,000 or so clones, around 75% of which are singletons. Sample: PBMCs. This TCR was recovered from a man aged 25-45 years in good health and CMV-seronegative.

The CDR3 loop reads CASSPSRTSVNEQFF. The CDR3 DNA is TGTGCCAGCTCACCATCCCGGACTAGCGTCAATGAGCAGTTCTTC. The chain links TRBV18 to TRBJ2-1, with TRBD2 matching 9 bases. Trimming at V came to 2 bases and at J to 6 bases, leaving 5 bases not matched to a gene. Germline V gene sequence: CDR1 KGHSH, CDR2 LQKENI. The CDR3 extends over 15 amino acids.